The rows below give T cell receptor beta chains drawn from one sample of a study of blood T cell repertoires in COVID-19. Measured with immunoSEQ multiplex PCR; TCRdb has only the in-frame clones, and not every one. The table includes around 240,000 clones, approximately 90% detected once. Sequencing was done on a sample of PBMCs or T cells enriched from blood (not recorded which). These receptors originate from a man aged 50 or older who had been exposed to COVID-19. Each CDR3 is given with its conserved first and last residue. A D gene is named only where the DNA matches it firmly. The size entry is marked missing in some rows and otherwise reads once, few, many or a size class.

V	J	size	D	DNA	CDR3
TRBV11-3	TRBJ2-2	NA	NA	TGTGCCAGTAGAACAAACAGGGCCGGGGAGCTGTTTTTT	CASRTNRAGELFF
TRBV19	TRBJ2-2	NA	NA	TGTGCCAGTACCTTGGACAGTAACACCGGGGAGCTGTTTTTT	CASTLDSNTGELFF
TRBV4-1	TRBJ2-4	NA	TRBD1	TGCGCCAGCAGCCAACCCGGGACAGGCGTCCCTAAAAACATTCAGTACTTC	CASSQPGTGVPKNIQYF
TRBV5-8	TRBJ1-5	NA	NA	TGTGCCAGCAGCTTGGGGGTAGGGAGGAGTGTGGGTCAGCCCCAGCATTTT	CASSLGVGRSVGQPQHF
TRBV9	TRBJ1-3	NA	NA	TGTGCCAGCAGCGGAATTCCACAGGGATACTCTGGAAACACCATATATTTT	CASSGIPQGYSGNTIYF
TRBV9	TRBJ1-4	NA	NA	TGTGCCAGCAGCCCACGACAGAGTAGTGAAAAACTGTTTTTT	CASSPRQSSEKLFF
TRBV5-3	TRBJ1-1	NA	TRBD1	TGTGCCAGAAGCCCGAAAGGGTGGTTTTCACAGGGGGCACGTCGAACTGAAGCTTTCTTT	CARSPKGWFSQGARRTEAFF
TRBV5-1	TRBJ1-2	NA	TRBD1	TGCGCCAGCAGCTTGGGACAGGGGGGAAACTATGGCTACACCTTC	CASSLGQGGNYGYTF
TRBV5-4	TRBJ2-1	NA	TRBD2	TGTGCCAGCATGGGGAGGGGCCTTGGCAATGAGCAGTTCTTC	CASMGRGLGNEQFF
TRBV11-2	TRBJ2-7	NA	TRBD1	TGTGCCAGCAGCACCGGGACAGGGGACTACGAGCAGTACTTC	CASSTGTGDYEQYF
TRBV11-2	TRBJ1-2	NA	TRBD1	TGTGCCAGCAGCACCTACAGGGGGAGTAACTATGGCTACACCTTC	CASSTYRGSNYGYTF
TRBV2	TRBJ1-2	few	TRBD1	TGTGCCAGCACCCCGGACAGGGAGTATGGCTACACCTTC	CASTPDREYGYTF
TRBV9	TRBJ2-2	NA	NA	TGTGCCAGCAGCGCGGGGTCCGGGGAGCTGTTTTTT	CASSAGSGELFF
TRBV5-1	TRBJ2-1	NA	NA	TGCGCCAGCAGTCGCACAGGGCTAGGGTCCTACAATGAGCAGTTCTTC	CASSRTGLGSYNEQFF
TRBV11-3	TRBJ2-1	NA	NA	TGTGCCAGCAGCCAAGGGGTTTCTAGCGACAATGAGCAGTTCTTC	CASSQGVSSDNEQFF
TRBV4-1	TRBJ1-2	NA	NA	TGCGCCAGCAGCCAAATCACCGGGACAACAAGGCGTGGCTACACCTTC	CASSQITGTTRRGYTF
TRBV11-2	TRBJ2-1	NA	TRBD2	TGTGCCAGCAGCTCCCTTTGGACTAGCGGGGGGTACAATGAGCAGTTCTTC	CASSSLWTSGGYNEQFF
TRBV2	TRBJ1-2	NA	TRBD1	TGTGCCACTTCCGGACAGGCCTATGGCTACACCTTC	CATSGQAYGYTF
TRBV28	TRBJ2-4	NA	TRBD1	TGTGCCATCTCCGGGACAGGCCTAGCCAAAAACATTCAGTACTTC	CAISGTGLAKNIQYF
TRBV27	TRBJ2-5	NA	NA	TGTGCCAGCGGATCTAGCGTTACGGGGACCCAGTACTTC	CASGSSVTGTQYF
TRBV10-3	TRBJ1-4	NA	TRBD1	TGTGCCATCAGTAGACAGGGGGATACAACTAATGAAAAACTGTTTTTT	CAISRQGDTTNEKLFF
TRBV7-8	TRBJ1-2	NA	NA	TGTGCCAGCAGCTTTAACAGGGTCTCTAACTATGGCTACACCTTC	CASSFNRVSNYGYTF
TRBV9	TRBJ1-4	NA	NA	TGTGCCAGCAGCGTAAGTCAGGGGTTTGATGAAAAACTGTTTTTT	CASSVSQGFDEKLFF
TRBV18	TRBJ1-1	NA	TRBD1	TGTGCCAGCCAGGGACAGGCCGGGGTGAACACTGAAGCTTTCTTT	CASQGQAGVNTEAFF
TRBV7-2	TRBJ1-2	NA	NA	TGTGCCAGCAGCTCCGGAGGAGGGAACTATGGCTACACCTTC	CASSSGGGNYGYTF
TRBV28	TRBJ2-1	NA	TRBD1	TGTGCCAGCGGGGACAGGGGTTCCTACAATGAGCAGTTCTTC	CASGDRGSYNEQFF
TRBV18	TRBJ2-1	NA	TRBD2	TGTGCCAGCTCACCACTCTTCGGTAGCGGGGAAAATGAGCAGTTCTTC	CASSPLFGSGENEQFF
TRBV5-4	TRBJ1-2	NA	NA	TGTGCCAGCAGCACCCCCCGCGCCCTACAGGGCCAGAACTATGGCTACACCTTC	CASSTPRALQGQNYGYTF
TRBV5-1	TRBJ2-1	NA	NA	TGCGCCAGCAGCTTCCTAGGTCCCGGAAATGAGCAGTTCTTC	CASSFLGPGNEQFF
TRBV6-6	TRBJ2-7	NA	NA	TGTGCCAGCAGTTACGTCGACAGCTCCTACTCCTACGAGCAGTACTTC	CASSYVDSSYSYEQYF
TRBV28	TRBJ1-5	NA	TRBD1	TGTGCCAGCAGTTTACACGAAGGACAGGGACATCAGCCCCAGCATTTT	CASSLHEGQGHQPQHF
TRBV10-3	TRBJ1-5	NA	TRBD1	TGTGCCATCAGCCCTGGACAGGGCAATCAGCCCCAGCATTTT	CAISPGQGNQPQHF
TRBV5-4	TRBJ1-1	NA	NA	TGTGCCAGCAGCTTAGACAGGCAGAACACTGAAGCTTTCTTT	CASSLDRQNTEAFF
TRBV28	TRBJ1-2	NA	NA	TGTGCCAGCAGTTTGGGGGCTGAGGATGGCTACACCTTC	CASSLGAEDGYTF
TRBV5-1	TRBJ1-2	NA	TRBD1	TGCGCCAGCAGCTTAAGTCGAGGGACAGGGAGTTGGAACTATGGCTACACCTTC	CASSLSRGTGSWNYGYTF
TRBV5-5	TRBJ1-1	NA	TRBD1	TGTGCCAGCAGCTTGCGAATGGGGTGGGACAGAATGACTGAAGCTTTCTTT	CASSLRMGWDRMTEAFF
TRBV10-2	TRBJ2-7	NA	TRBD2	TGCGCCAGCAGTGCCGGGGGAGGGGATGCCCTTCGGTACTTC	CASSAGGGDALRYF
TRBV9	TRBJ2-3	NA	TRBD1	TGTGCCAGCAGTTTTGGACAGGGGGAAGATACGCAGTATTTT	CASSFGQGEDTQYF
TRBV2	TRBJ2-7	NA	NA	TGTGCCGGTTGGAGGTTTCGGTACGAGCAGTACTTC	CAGWRFRYEQYF
TRBV3-1/TRBV3-2	TRBJ1-1	NA	NA	TGTGCCAGCAGCCAAGATCGGAGGGGTGAAGAAGCTTTCTTT	CASSQDRRGEEAFF
TRBV7-9	TRBJ2-2	NA	TRBD1	TGTGCCAGCAGCCTAGGGACAGGGGGGTACACCGGGGAGCTGTTTTTT	CASSLGTGGYTGELFF